This T cell receptor (beta chain) was observed in a study of glioma-infiltrating T cells. Findings and caveats of the study: Shared blood CDR3 signature motifs marked patients with low tissue-blood divergence. Non-neoplastic patients had below-expected tissue-blood divergence, while all gliomas exceeded expectation. Only very few CDR3 sequences appeared in both tissue and blood.

CDR3 size: 16 residues. The ends were cut back, 8 bases at V and 3 bases at J, with 23 bases in the middle. Germline V gives CDR1 MDHEN, CDR2 SYDVKM. This clonotype has a count of ten or more. Antigen: not known. TCR alpha and beta CDR3 regions were amplified from RNA using iRepertoire nested multiplex PCR. TCRdb re-called the multiplex PCR reads with MiXCR, one entry per CDR3 protein. The sample has approximately 400,000 distinct CDR3 sequences, 41% seen once. Input material: glioma tissue, nonneoplastic brain tissue, or PBMCs (not recorded which). The V call is TRBV28, the J call TRBJ2-7; possible D gene TRBD2, 5 bases. The receptor was isolated from a human donor with low-grade glioma or glioblastoma, undergoing nonglioma brain surgery, or in good health (not recorded which). DNA of the CDR3: TGTGCCAGCCGAACTACCGCGGGTCCAGAGCGCTACGAGCAGTACTTC. It specifies CASRTTAGPERYEQYF.